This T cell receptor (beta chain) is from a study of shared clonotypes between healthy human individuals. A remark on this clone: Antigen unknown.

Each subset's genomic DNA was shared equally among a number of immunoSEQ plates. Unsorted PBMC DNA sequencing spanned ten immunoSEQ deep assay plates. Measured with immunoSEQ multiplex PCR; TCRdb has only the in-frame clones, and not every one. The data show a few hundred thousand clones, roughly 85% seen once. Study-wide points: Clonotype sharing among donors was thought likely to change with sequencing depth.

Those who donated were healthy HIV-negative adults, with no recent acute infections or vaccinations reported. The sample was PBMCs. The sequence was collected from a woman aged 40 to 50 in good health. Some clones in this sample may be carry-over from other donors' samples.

The CDR3 sequence: CSVGTSGSGAYNEQFF. CDR3 bases: TGCAGCGTTGGGACTAGCGGGAGTGGGGCCTACAATGAGCAGTTCTTC. The chain employs TRBV29-1 and TRBJ2-1, with 13 bases aligning to TRBD2. This CDR3 has 16 residues. CDR1 and CDR2 (germline): SQVTM, ANQGSEA. J lost 2 bases, V lost 4 bases, and 5 bases had no gene match.